The entry below describes one T cell receptor (beta chain). The source of the sample is a study of CD8 T cells in ankylosing spondylitis. J was trimmed by 7 bases and V by 5 bases; bases with no gene match: 5. Germline V CDR1 and CDR2: SGHNT, YENEEA. CDR3 length: 13 amino acids. TCRdb analysed the 5' RACE reads with MiXCR anew, one entry per CDR3 protein. The sample shows just under 350,000 distinct CDR3 sequences, approximately 15% of them seen only once. The chain has TRBV11-3 and TRBJ2-4; TRBD2 agrees at 7 bases. The clonotype originates from a male donor with ankylosing spondylitis or in good health (not recorded which). Sequenced sample: blood, either unsorted or a sorted T cell fraction (not recorded which). CDR3 DNA: TGTGCCAGCAGCATCACCGGGGGGAACATTCAGTACTTC. It is translated as CASSITGGNIQYF.